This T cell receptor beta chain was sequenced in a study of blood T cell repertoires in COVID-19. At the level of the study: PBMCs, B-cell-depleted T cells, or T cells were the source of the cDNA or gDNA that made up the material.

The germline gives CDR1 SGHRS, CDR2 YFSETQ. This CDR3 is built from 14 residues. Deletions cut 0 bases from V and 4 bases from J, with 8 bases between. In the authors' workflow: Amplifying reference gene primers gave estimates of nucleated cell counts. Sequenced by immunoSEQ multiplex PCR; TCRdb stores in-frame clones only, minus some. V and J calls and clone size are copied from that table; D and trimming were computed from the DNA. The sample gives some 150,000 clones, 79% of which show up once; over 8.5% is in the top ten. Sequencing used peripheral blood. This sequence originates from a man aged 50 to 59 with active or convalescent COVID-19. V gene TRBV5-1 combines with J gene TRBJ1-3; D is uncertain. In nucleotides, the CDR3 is TGCGCCAGCAGCTTGGCACAGCAAGGAAACACCATATATTTT. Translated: CASSLAQQGNTIYF.